This record looks at one T cell receptor beta chain sequence and its context. This clonotype was recorded a few times. The antigen it recognizes is unknown. No base qualities exist here, and no much larger clone lies one base off it. The source of the sample is a study of human T cells and chemical hapten exposure (dated by TCRdb to about 2021). With regard to the full study: Libraries were pooled for sequencing, and variation in per-sample TCR yields was attributed mainly to small differences in library volumes within the pool. This study followed changes in the peripheral blood TCR repertoire in vivo during primary and secondary sensitization of alopecia patients to the hapten diphenylcyclopropenone (DPC). Each blood RNA sample was used to sequence both TCR alpha and TCR beta chains. Beyond this particular receptor, the publication reports: After repeated subsampling, changes were observed in the strength of the expansion versus patch-test correlation and in the threshold at which the correlation became significant. No change with DPC sensitization was found in the number of TCRs above 1 in 1000 frequency, and no evidence of global repertoire structure alterations was found.

Libraries were made using 5' RACE. Sequencer: Illumina MiSeq. Library preparation attached unique molecular identifiers to individual cDNA molecules for quantitative, reproducible TCR counting. Processing in the source paper ran as follows. The median number of TCRs per sample was approximately 96,000, ranging from roughly 20,000 to 700,000. V, J and CDR3 annotation of the TCR reads was performed with the Decombinator software suite. Every sample was subsampled to the same number of TCRs (28,000) for the PS versus PT1 abundance plots. Expanded TCRs were defined as absent before sensitization and observed at least eight times at the 2-week time point. The public reads were reprocessed in TCRdb via fastp at Q25 and MiXCR, keeping in-frame beta chains. Records with the same CDR3 protein are collapsed into one entry carrying the most frequent genes and DNA. Clone size and V and J calls follow TCRdb, not the original study. Within this sample are under 150,000 distinct CDR3 sequences, with approximately 20% of them counted one time only. The ten largest clones take up around 2.8% of the sample.

Unfractionated whole blood was collected in Tempus Blood RNA tubes, and total RNA was extracted from that blood. As TCR sequencing controls, several healthy volunteers were used, with blood taken at day 0, 2 weeks and 6 weeks. The CDR3 numbers 15 residues from cysteine through phenylalanine. Only CDR3 DNA is held: 45 bases, read in frame from base 1. Ends trimmed: V by 6 bases, J by 3 bases; bases unmatched to a gene: 6. CDR1 and CDR2, looked up from the germline V gene, are MNHEY and SVGEGT. The chain was built from TRBV6-2 or TRBV6-3 and TRBJ2-1, with 9 bases aligning to TRBD1. The source is a human donor in good health. The CDR3 has the sequence CASSLQGAYYNEQFF. The sequence in DNA is TGTGCCAGCAGCTTACAGGGGGCGTACTACAATGAGCAGTTCTTC.